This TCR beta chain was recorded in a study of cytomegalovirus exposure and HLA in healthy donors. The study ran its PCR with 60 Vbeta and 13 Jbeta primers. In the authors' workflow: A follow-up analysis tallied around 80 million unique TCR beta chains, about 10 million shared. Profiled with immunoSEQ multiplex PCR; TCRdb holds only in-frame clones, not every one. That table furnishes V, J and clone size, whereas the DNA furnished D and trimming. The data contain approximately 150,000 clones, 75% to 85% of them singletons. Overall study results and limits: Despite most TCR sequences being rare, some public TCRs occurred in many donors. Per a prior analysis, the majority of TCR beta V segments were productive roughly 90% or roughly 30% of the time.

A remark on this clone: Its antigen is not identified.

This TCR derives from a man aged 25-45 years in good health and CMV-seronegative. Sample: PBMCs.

This chain's CDR3 is CASSLVAGGQTDTQYF. The CDR3 coding sequence is TGCGCCAGCAGCTTGGTGGCGGGAGGGCAGACAGATACGCAGTATTTT. The genes are TRBV5-1 and TRBJ2-3; 9 bases match TRBD2. Per germline, CDR1 SGHRS and CDR2 YFSETQ. Unmatched junction bases numbered 5, after V lost 0 bases and J lost 3 bases. The CDR3 runs to 16 residues.